This T cell receptor (beta chain) was obtained from a study of T-cell reconstitution after alpha-beta-depleted transplantation in children. Preparation of the TCRbeta library was carried out with unique molecular identifiers. TCRdb reanalysed the PCR reads using MiXCR and keeps one entry per CDR3 protein. Of roughly 590,000 distinct CDR3 sequences listed, 16% were seen once; the top ten hold over 0.95%. Per the germline V gene, CDR1 is ENHRY and CDR2 is SYGVKD. There are 13 residues in the CDR3. V shed 10 bases and J 0 bases; nucleotides not matched to a gene: 5. In this sample, this clonotype turned up once.

V and J are TRBV10-3 and TRBJ2-7, with 8 bases that match TRBD2. The material sequenced was PBMCs from the stem cell graft donor, taken from the stem cell graft. The clonotype was recovered from a human donor who donated a stem cell graft to a child with acute myeloid leukemia. The CDR3 nucleotides read TGTGCCACCGGGAGGGACATCTCCTACGAGCAGTACTTC. It encodes CATGRDISYEQYF.